These 21 T cell receptor beta chains were sequenced from one sample in a study of immune evolution from preneoplasia to lung adenocarcinoma. Profiled with immunoSEQ multiplex PCR; TCRdb holds only in-frame clones, not every one. The sample lists 2,500 to 3,000 clones, 83% occurring once. The sequenced sample consisted of FFPE adjacent normal lung tissue. Every receptor here comes from a person aged 65 to 79 with lung adenocarcinoma.

The J gene is TRBJ1-2, the V gene TRBV28, with D maybe TRBD1 (6 bases). Germline V gives CDR1 MDHEN, CDR2 SYDVKM. CDR3 length: 11 amino acids. Trimming left V 6 bases short and J 8 bases short, with 10 bases between. This CDR3 is CASSRTDGYTF. DNA for the CDR3: TGTGCCAGCAGCCGGACAGACGGCTACACCTTC.

The V call is TRBV7-8, the J call TRBJ2-5, with 14 bases aligning to TRBD2. In germline, CDR1 is SGHVS, CDR2 FQNEAQ. The CDR3 contains 15 residues. V lost 5 bases to trimming and J lost 5 bases; unmatched junction nucleotides: 4. The chain's CDR3 is CASSPRTSGGETQYF. CDR3 nucleotide sequence: TGTGCCAGCAGCCCCCGGACTAGCGGGGGGGAGACCCAGTACTTC.

The gene calls are TRBV6-5 and TRBJ2-7; TRBD1 matches at 10 bases. Per germline, CDR1 MNHEY and CDR2 SVGAGI. The CDR3 totals 16 residues. V dropped 2 bases and J dropped 7; count of bases not matched to a gene: 11. CDR3 nucleotides: TGTGCCAGCAGTTACACCCGGACAGGGGGATTAGGGGAGCAGTACTTC. Translating gives CASSYTRTGGLGEQYF.

The table lists this clone with a few counts. This rearrangement joins TRBV7-9 to TRBJ1-2, with D unclear. This CDR3 has 14 residues. Germline V CDR1 and CDR2: SEHNR, FQNEAQ (reference sequence). Trimming took 1 base from V and 7 from J, leaving 13 bases between them. CDR3 residues: CASSLESGLAGYTF. The CDR3 region has the DNA TGTGCCAGCAGCTTAGAGTCGGGCCTAGCTGGCTACACCTTC.

The chain joins TRBV28 to TRBJ2-5, with D maybe TRBD1 (6 bases). The germline V gene encodes CDR1 MDHEN and CDR2 SYDVKM. V shed 1 base and J shed 5 bases, with 14 bases lying between them. This CDR3 has 15 amino acids. CDR3 sequence: CASSLSGQGMETQYF. In DNA form, the CDR3 reads TGTGCCAGCAGTTTATCAGGGCAGGGGATGGAGACCCAGTACTTC.

V is TRBV4-1 and J is TRBJ2-7; D gene unclear. V dropped 1 base and J dropped 2 bases, with 9 bases sitting between them. The CDR3 sequence is 14 residues long. Germline assignment: CDR1 MGHRA and CDR2 YSYEKL. The CDR3: CASSQATATYEQYF. In DNA form, the CDR3 reads TGCGCCAGCAGCCAAGCAACAGCTACCTACGAGCAGTACTTC.

The chain has TRBV7-3 and TRBJ2-2; maybe TRBD2 (5 bases). Germline assignment: CDR1 SGHTA and CDR2 FQGTGA. The CDR3 is made up of 17 amino acids. The germline V and J ends were trimmed by 4 bases and 3 bases, with 18 bases remaining between them. DNA of the CDR3: TGTGCCAGCAGCTCACAAGCGGATCCCGAGGACACCGGGGAGCTGTTTTTT. Translating gives CASSSQADPEDTGELFF.

The chain carries TRBV6-5 and TRBJ2-1; D gene uncertain. This CDR3 has 14 residues. CDR1 is MNHEY, CDR2 SVGAGI, per germline. Trimming removed 0 bases from V and 8 bases from J, with 11 bases in between. The CDR3 sequence: CASSYSDRWDEQFF. CDR3 nucleotides: TGTGCCAGCAGTTACTCGGATCGGTGGGATGAGCAGTTCTTC.

J is TRBJ1-4 and V is TRBV30; D not certain. CDR1 and CDR2 (germline): GTSNPN, SVGIG (reference sequence). CDR3 size: 13 residues. V was pared by 2 bases and J by 0 bases, with 4 bases between. This CDR3 is CAWSQSTNEKLFF. The CDR3 region has the DNA TGTGCCTGGAGTCAGTCAACTAATGAAAAACTGTTTTTT.

The chain recombines TRBV5-1 with TRBJ2-1; 7 nucleotides align to TRBD1. Germline V lookup: CDR1 SGHRS, CDR2 YFSETQ. This CDR3 region has 14 residues. The junction had 2 bases not matched to a gene; V was cut back by 3 bases and J by 2 bases. CDR3 nucleotides: TGCGCCAGCAGCTCGGGACAGACCTACAATGAGCAGTTCTTC. This translates into CASSSGQTYNEQFF.

The genes are TRBV2 and TRBJ1-3; 7 bases map to TRBD1. CDR1 and CDR2 (germline): SNHLY, FYNNEI. The CDR3 contains 17 residues. The ends lost 1 base at V and 3 bases at J; junction bases unmatched: 9. In DNA, the CDR3 is TGTGCCAGCAGTGAAGAGGGGGCGGGCTTCAGTGGAAACACCATATATTTT. Translation gives CASSEEGAGFSGNTIYF.

This rearrangement joins TRBV11-2 to TRBJ1-1; D not resolved. This CDR3 spans 13 amino acids. Germline V CDR1 and CDR2: SGHAT, FQNNGV. V shed 5 bases and J shed 1 base, with 8 bases lying between them. CDR3 nucleotides: TGTGCCAGCAGCGCGGACCAGAACACTGAAGCTTTCTTT. It translates to CASSADQNTEAFF.

The chain has TRBV5-4 and TRBJ1-1, with D hard to call. CDR1 SGHNT and CDR2 YYREEE come from the germline V gene (reference sequence). CDR3 length: 13 residues. Trimming cost V 2 bases and J 5 bases, with 10 bases left between them. The CDR3 loop reads CASSLNGRTEAFF. The CDR3, as DNA: TGTGCCAGCAGCTTAAACGGACGGACTGAAGCTTTCTTT.

The chain is built from TRBV4-2 and TRBJ2-5; no clear D. CDR1 and CDR2 (germline): LGHNA, YNFKEQ. V gave up 5 bases and J gave up 2 bases, with 12 bases separating them. The CDR3 is made up of 14 amino acids. The CDR3 DNA reads TGTGCCAGCAGCGTAAGTCAGGAGCAAGAGACCCAGTACTTC. Protein product: CASSVSQEQETQYF.

The J gene is TRBJ1-2, the V gene TRBV9; no definite D call. This CDR3 spans 15 amino acids. The V gene lost 4 bases and the J gene lost 0 bases, with 13 bases spanning the gap. CDR1 SGDLS and CDR2 YYNGEE come from the germline V gene. The CDR3 DNA reads TGTGCCAGCAGCCCCCGGCAGACACCTAACTATGGCTACACCTTC. Protein sequence: CASSPRQTPNYGYTF.

The V and J genes are TRBV5-6 and TRBJ2-5; D might be TRBD2 (5 bases). V was trimmed by 4 bases and J by 4 bases, leaving 11 bases between them. Germline assignment: CDR1 SGHDT and CDR2 YYEEEE. The CDR3 has 13 amino acids. CDR3 loop: CASSLRTGETQYF. The CDR3, as DNA: TGTGCCAGCAGCCTCAGGACTGGAGAGACCCAGTACTTC.

The chain uses TRBV6-1 and TRBJ2-2, with D unclear. Germline CDR1 reads MNHNS; CDR2 reads SASEGT. This CDR3 has 16 residues. V lost 0 bases and J lost 0, with 8 bases in between. CDR3 DNA sequence: TGTGCCAGCAGTGAAGCTTACGGCACGAACACCGGGGAGCTGTTTTTT. This encodes CASSEAYGTNTGELFF.

This clone occurred once. The V gene is TRBV28, the J gene TRBJ2-5, with D unresolved. The CDR3 length is 13 residues. From germline, CDR1 is MDHEN and CDR2 SYDVKM. Trimming pared 6 bases from V and 5 bases from J, leaving 13 bases between. The CDR3 nucleotides are TGTGCCAGCAGCCCAGGCGATGGCGAGACCCAGTACTTC. It codes for CASSPGDGETQYF.

This sequence joins TRBV6-5 and TRBJ1-3; D not certain. The CDR3 has 15 residues. V lost 5 bases and J 4 bases, leaving 15 bases between the germline ends. The V gene's germline CDR1 is MNHEY and CDR2 SVGAGI. CDR3 DNA: TGTGCCAGCAGTCCCGGTCGAGGGCTCGGAAACACCATATATTTT. It encodes CASSPGRGLGNTIYF.

The chain has TRBV9 and TRBJ2-3; tentative D call: TRBD1 (7 bases). Trimming pared 3 bases from V and 2 bases from J, leaving 25 bases between. Germline-derived CDR1 and CDR2 are SGDLS and YYNGEE. CDR3 length: 19 amino acids. Here the CDR3 reads CASSAKPNRGGRPTDTQYF. DNA of the CDR3: TGTGCCAGCAGCGCGAAGCCTAACAGGGGTGGGAGGCCCACAGATACGCAGTATTTT.

The rearrangement uses TRBV29-1 and TRBJ2-3, with D possibly being TRBD1 (5 bases). This CDR3 has 13 residues. The germline gives CDR1 SQVTM, CDR2 ANQGSEA. With 2 bases removed from V and 1 base from J, the gap between germline ends came to 7 bases. The CDR3 region has the DNA TGCAGCGTTGAACAGGGTGGCACAGATACGCAGTATTTT. Translating it yields CSVEQGGTDTQYF.